This T cell receptor (beta chain) was profiled in a study of OX40 agonist ivuxolimab in advanced cancers. Overall study context: All patients had ivuxolimab intravenously every 2 weeks at 0.01 to 10 mg/kg. Three patients, one with hepatocellular carcinoma and two with cutaneous melanoma, achieved partial responses.

As concerns this clone: Antigen: not known.

Sequencing was performed with immunoSEQ multiplex PCR; in TCRdb, only in-frame clones are kept and a portion is missing. The table has about 73,000 clones, roughly nine tenths seen once; the top ten hold 8.5% to 10%. Deletions cut 0 bases from V and 8 bases from J, with 8 bases between. The germline V gene has CDR1 SGHRS and CDR2 YFSETQ. The CDR3 has 12 residues. General study findings and limits: Blood T cells, both CD4+ and CD8+, expanded clonally by week 6 at 0.1 to 3.0 mg/kg.

The TCR originated in an adult with an advanced solid tumor such as melanoma, head and neck, liver or kidney cancer. The sequencing used CD4+ or CD8+ T cells sorted from blood, collected in a trial of the OX40 agonist ivuxolimab. The J gene is TRBJ1-1, the V gene TRBV5-1, with TRBD1 as a possible D gene (5 bases). The CDR3 protein is CASSLVEGEAFF. The CDR3 bases are TGCGCCAGCAGCTTGGTGGAGGGGGAAGCTTTCTTT. The full variable domain, rest sourced from reference TRBV5-1 and TRBJ1-1, is KAGVTQTPRYLIKTRGQQVTLSCSPISGHRSVSWYQQTPGQGLQFLFEYFSETQRNKGNFPGRFSGRQFSNSRSEMNVSTLELGDSALYLCASSLVEGEAFFGQGTRLTVV.